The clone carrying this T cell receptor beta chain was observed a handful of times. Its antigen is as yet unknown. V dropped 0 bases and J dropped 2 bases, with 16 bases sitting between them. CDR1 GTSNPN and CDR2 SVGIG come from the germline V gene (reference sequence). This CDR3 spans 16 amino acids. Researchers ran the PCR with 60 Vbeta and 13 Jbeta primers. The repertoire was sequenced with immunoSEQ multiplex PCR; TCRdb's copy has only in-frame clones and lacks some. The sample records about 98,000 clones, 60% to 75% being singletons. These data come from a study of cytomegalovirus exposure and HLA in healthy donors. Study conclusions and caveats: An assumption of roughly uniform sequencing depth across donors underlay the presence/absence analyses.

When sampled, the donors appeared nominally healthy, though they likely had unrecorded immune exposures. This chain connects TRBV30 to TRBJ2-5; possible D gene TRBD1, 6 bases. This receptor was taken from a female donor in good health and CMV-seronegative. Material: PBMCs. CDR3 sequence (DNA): TGTGCCTGGAGTGTACGAGGAAGGGGGTTTCAAGAGACCCAGTACTTC. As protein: CAWSVRGRGFQETQYF.